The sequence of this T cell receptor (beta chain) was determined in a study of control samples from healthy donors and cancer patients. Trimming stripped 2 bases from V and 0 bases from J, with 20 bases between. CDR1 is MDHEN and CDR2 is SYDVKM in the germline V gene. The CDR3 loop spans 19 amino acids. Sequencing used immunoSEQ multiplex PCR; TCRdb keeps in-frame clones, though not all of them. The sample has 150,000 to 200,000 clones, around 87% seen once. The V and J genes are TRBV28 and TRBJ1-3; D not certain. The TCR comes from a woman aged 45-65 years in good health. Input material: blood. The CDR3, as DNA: TGTGCCAGCAGTTTAGCCCCCCCCCGGGCGGGAGACTCTGGAAACACCATATATTTT. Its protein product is CASSLAPPRAGDSGNTIYF.